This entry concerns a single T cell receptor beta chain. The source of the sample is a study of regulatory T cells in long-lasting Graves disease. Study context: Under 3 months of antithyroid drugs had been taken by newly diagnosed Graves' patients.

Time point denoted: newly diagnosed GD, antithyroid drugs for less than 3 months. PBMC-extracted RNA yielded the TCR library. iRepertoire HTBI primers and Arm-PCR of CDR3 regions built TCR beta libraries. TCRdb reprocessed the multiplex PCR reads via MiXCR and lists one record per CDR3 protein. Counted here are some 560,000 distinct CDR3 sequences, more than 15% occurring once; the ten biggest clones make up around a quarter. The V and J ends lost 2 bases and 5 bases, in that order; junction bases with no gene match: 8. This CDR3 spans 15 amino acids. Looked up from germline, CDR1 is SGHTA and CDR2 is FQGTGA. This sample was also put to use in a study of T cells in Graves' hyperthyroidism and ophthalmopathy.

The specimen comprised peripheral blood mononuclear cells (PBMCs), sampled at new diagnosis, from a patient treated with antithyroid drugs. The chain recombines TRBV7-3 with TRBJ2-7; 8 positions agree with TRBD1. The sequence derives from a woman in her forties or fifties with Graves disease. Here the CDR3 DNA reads TGTGCCAGCAGCTTAGGACAGGGAAGCCGCAACGAGCAGTACTTC. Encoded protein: CASSLGQGSRNEQYF. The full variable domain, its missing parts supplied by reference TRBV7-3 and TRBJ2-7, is GAGVSQTPSNKVTEKGKYVELRCDPISGHTALYWYRQSLGQGPEFLIYFQGTGAADDSGLPNDRFFAVRPEGSVSTLKIQRTERGDSAVYLCASSLGQGSRNEQYFGPGTRLTVT.